This T cell receptor (beta chain) was sequenced during a study of blood T cell repertoires in COVID-19. CDR3 size: 16 residues. The V gene end was trimmed by 3 bases and the J gene end by 0 bases; junction bases not matched to a gene: 6. CDR1 is SGHRS and CDR2 is YFSETQ in the germline V gene. TCRdb keeps only in-frame clones here, not all; method: immunoSEQ multiplex PCR. This table holds some 130,000 clones, roughly 90% found once. Sequenced sample: peripheral blood. This chain connects TRBV5-1 to TRBJ2-1; 7 bases are a match to TRBD1. This sequence originates from a man between 65 and 85 years old with active COVID-19. CDR3 region: CASSSLGTVSYNEQFF. CDR3 nucleotides: TGCGCCAGCAGCTCTTTGGGGACAGTCTCCTACAATGAGCAGTTCTTC.